The clone carrying this T cell receptor beta chain was picked up a small number of times. Original analysis: Using reference gene primer amplification, nucleated cell counts were estimated. Generated by immunoSEQ multiplex PCR, the TCRdb table keeps only in-frame clones and is missing some. For V, J and clone size, that table is used; D and trimming come from the DNA. In the table there are about 480,000 clones, roughly nine tenths of which are singletons. All enrollees were about 18 to 89 years old and from under 25 US areas. Per germline, CDR1 SGDLS and CDR2 YYNGEE. Germline trimming cut 0 bases from V and 7 bases from J; bases unmatched to any gene: 3. The CDR3 sequence is 15 residues long. This specimen belongs to a study of blood T cell repertoires in COVID-19. Study details: The United States, Italy and Spain were the sources of the acute and convalescent COVID-19 samples. The cDNA or gDNA used as material had been derived from T cells, B-cell-depleted T cells, or PBMCs.

The TCR comes from a woman aged 18-35 years with acute COVID-19. The gene calls are TRBV9 and TRBJ2-1; 11 nucleotides align to TRBD2. The sample taken for sequencing was PBMCs or T cells enriched from blood (not recorded which). Written as DNA, the CDR3 is TGTGCCAGCAGCGTAGGGACTAGCGGGCATAATGAGCAGTTCTTC. Translating it yields CASSVGTSGHNEQFF. Based on the CDR3 plus reference TRBV9 and TRBJ2-1, the full variable domain is DSGVTQTPKHLITATGQRVTLRCSPRSGDLSVYWYQQSLDQGLQFLIQYYNGEERAKGNILERFSAQQFPDLHSELNLSSLELGDSALYFCASSVGTSGHNEQFFGPGTRLTVL.